The T cell receptor (beta chain) under discussion was sequenced for a study of blood T cell repertoires in COVID-19. Study details: Sites in the United States, Italy and Spain provided acute and convalescent COVID-19 samples.

Trimming left V 6 bases short and J 4 bases short, with 13 bases between. The germline V gene encodes CDR1 SGDLS and CDR2 YYNGEE. The CDR3 length is 14 residues. Here immunoSEQ multiplex PCR was the method, and the copy in TCRdb shows in-frame clones only, minus some. The data contain about 60,000 clones, about 76% of them singletons. The chain uses TRBV9 and TRBJ2-2; weak D call: TRBD2 (6 bases). The TCR comes from a man over 45 with active or convalescent COVID-19. Sequencing was carried out using peripheral blood. The CDR3 coding sequence is TGTGCCAGCAACCGGCGGGAAGGCACCGGGGAGCTGTTTTTT. Translation: CASNRREGTGELFF.